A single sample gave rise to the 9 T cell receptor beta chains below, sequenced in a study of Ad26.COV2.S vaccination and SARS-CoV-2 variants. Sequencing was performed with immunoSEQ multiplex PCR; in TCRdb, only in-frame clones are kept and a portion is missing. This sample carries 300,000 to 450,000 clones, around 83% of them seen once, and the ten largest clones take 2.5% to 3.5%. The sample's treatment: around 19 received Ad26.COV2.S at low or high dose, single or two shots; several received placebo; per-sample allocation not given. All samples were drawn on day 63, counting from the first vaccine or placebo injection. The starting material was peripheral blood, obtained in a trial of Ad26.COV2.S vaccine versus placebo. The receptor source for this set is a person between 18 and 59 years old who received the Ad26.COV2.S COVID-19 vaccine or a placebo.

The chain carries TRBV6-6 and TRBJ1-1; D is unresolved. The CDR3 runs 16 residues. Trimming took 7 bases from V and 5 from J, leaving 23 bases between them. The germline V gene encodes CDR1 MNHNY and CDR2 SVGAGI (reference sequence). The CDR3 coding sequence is TGTGCCAGCAACAATAACCGGGCCCGGGTTGGGACTGAAGCTTTCTTT. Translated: CASNNNRARVGTEAFF.

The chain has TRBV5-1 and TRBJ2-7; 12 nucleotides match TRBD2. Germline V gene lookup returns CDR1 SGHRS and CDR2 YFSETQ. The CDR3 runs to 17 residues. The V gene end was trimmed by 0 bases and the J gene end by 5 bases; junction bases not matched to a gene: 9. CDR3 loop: CASSLVASGGALHEQYF. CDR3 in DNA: TGCGCCAGCAGCTTGGTGGCTAGCGGGGGGGCTTTGCACGAGCAGTACTTC.

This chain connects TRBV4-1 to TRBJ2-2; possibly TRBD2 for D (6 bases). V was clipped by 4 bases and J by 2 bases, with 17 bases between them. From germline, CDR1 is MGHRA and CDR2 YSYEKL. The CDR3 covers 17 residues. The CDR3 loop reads CASSRSRLATNTGELFF. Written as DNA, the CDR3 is TGCGCCAGCAGCCGAAGCAGGCTAGCGACCAACACCGGGGAGCTGTTTTTT.

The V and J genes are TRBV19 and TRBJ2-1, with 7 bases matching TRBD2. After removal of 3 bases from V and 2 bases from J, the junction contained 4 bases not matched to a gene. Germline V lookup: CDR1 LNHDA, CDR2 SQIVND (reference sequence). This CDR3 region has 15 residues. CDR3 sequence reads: CASSILAAAYNEQFF. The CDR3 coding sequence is TGTGCCAGTAGTATCCTAGCGGCTGCCTACAATGAGCAGTTCTTC.

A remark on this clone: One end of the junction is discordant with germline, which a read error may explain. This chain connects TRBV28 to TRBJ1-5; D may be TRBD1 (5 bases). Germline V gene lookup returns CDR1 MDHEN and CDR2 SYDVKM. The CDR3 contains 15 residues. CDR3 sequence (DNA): TGTGCCAGCACTTTAGGGGTGGTAGGCAATCAGCCCCAGCATTTT. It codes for CASTLGVVGNQPQHF.

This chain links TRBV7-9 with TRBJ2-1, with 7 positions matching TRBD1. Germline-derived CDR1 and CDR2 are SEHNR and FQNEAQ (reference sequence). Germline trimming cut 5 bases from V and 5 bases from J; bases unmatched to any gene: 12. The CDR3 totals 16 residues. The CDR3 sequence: CASSPWDRQPDNEQFF. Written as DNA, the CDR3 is TGTGCCAGCAGCCCATGGGACAGACAACCCGACAATGAGCAGTTCTTC.

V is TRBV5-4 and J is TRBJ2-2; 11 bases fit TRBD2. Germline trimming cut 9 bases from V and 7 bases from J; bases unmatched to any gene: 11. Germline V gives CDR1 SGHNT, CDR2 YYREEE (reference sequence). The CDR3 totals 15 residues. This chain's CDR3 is CATEDPSGGNGELFF. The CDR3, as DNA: TGTGCCACCGAAGACCCTAGCGGGGGGAACGGGGAGCTGTTTTTT.

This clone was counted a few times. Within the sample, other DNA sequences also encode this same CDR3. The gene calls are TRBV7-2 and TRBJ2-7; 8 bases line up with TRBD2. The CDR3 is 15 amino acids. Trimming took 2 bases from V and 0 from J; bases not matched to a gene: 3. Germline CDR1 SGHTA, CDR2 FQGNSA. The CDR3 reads CASSLHAGGSYEQYF. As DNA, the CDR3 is TGTGCCAGCAGCTTACACGCGGGAGGCTCCTACGAGCAGTACTTC.

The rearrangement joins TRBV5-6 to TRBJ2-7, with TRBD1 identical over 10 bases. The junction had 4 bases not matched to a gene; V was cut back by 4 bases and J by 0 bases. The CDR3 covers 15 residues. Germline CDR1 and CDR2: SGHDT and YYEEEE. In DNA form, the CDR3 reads TGTGCCAGCAGCCTAGGACAGGGGGTCTCCTACGAGCAGTACTTC. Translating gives CASSLGQGVSYEQYF.